A single sample gave rise to the 7 T cell receptor beta chains below, sequenced in a study of beta chain features in type 1 diabetes. Broader study findings: Significant though moderate, a shortening of TCRB CDR3s appeared in all four CD4+ subsets of Type 1 diabetes patients.

No cognate antigen is known for these TCRs. Expressed TCRB transcripts were sequenced because the entire RNA isolate underwent reverse transcription. The method was immunoSEQ multiplex PCR; TCRdb's version includes in-frame clones alone and lacks a portion of them. The table shows more than 300,000 clones, with approximately 12% occurring only once. The source material was naive CD4+ T cells from blood. The source of these receptors is a woman under 30 with type 1 diabetes.

V and J are TRBV4-1 and TRBJ2-1; weak D call: TRBD1 (6 bases). Between the trimmed V and J ends, which lost 5 bases and 6 bases, there was a span of 17 bases. The CDR3 extends over 15 amino acids. From germline, CDR1 is MGHRA and CDR2 YSYEKL. CDR3 amino acids: CASSSDRQLANEQFF. CDR3 nucleotide sequence: TGCGCCAGCAGCTCTGACAGGCAACTTGCCAATGAGCAGTTCTTC.

Notes on this clone: Different DNA sequences within this sample yield the same CDR3. The CDR3 bases are TGTGCCAGCAGTGGGACAGGGGTTGGCAATCAGCCCCAGCATTTT. It specifies CASSGTGVGNQPQHF. The gene calls are TRBV25-1 and TRBJ1-5; 9 positions agree with TRBD1. Germline loops: CDR1 MGHDK, CDR2 SYGVNS. The V and J ends lost 4 bases and 2 bases, in that order; junction bases with no gene match: 3. This CDR3 comprises 15 residues.

The rearrangement links TRBV7-3 to TRBJ2-2, with TRBD1 as a possible D gene (6 bases). The CDR3 is made up of 17 amino acids. The V end lost 5 bases, the J end lost 5 bases, and 21 bases lay between the germline ends. Germline CDR1 and CDR2: SGHTA and FQGTGA. The CDR3 DNA sequence: TGTGCCAGCAGCCCCACGCCGCAGGGGCGATTTACCGGGGAGCTGTTTTTT. This codes for CASSPTPQGRFTGELFF. The full variable domain, its missing parts supplied by reference TRBV7-3 and TRBJ2-2, is GAGVSQTPSNKVTEKGKYVELRCDPISGHTALYWYRQSLGQGPEFLIYFQGTGAADDSGLPNDRFFAVRPEGSVSTLKIQRTERGDSAVYLCASSPTPQGRFTGELFFGEGSRLTVL.

The chain couples TRBV29-1 to TRBJ1-1; D is perhaps TRBD1 (6 bases). Per germline, CDR1 SQVTM and CDR2 ANQGSEA. The CDR3 has 12 residues. Trimming cost V 6 bases and J 0 bases, with 8 bases left between them. The CDR3: CSVRGLNTEAFF. The DNA for the CDR3 is TGCAGCGTCAGGGGCCTGAACACTGAAGCTTTCTTT.

The rearrangement uses TRBV18 and TRBJ1-4; 9 bases line up with TRBD1. Germline V gene sequence: CDR1 KGHSH, CDR2 LQKENI. The V segment lost 3 bases and the J segment 7 bases; nucleotides outside the gene matches: 0. The CDR3 is made up of 13 amino acids. Here the CDR3 DNA reads TGTGCCAGCTCACCGGGACAGGGTGAAAAACTGTTTTTT. Encoded protein: CASSPGQGEKLFF. The entire variable domain, with the rest obtained from reference TRBV18 and TRBJ1-4, is as follows: NAGVMQNPRHLVRRRGQEARLRCSPMKGHSHVYWYRQLPEEGLKFMVYLQKENIIDESGMPKERFSAEFPKEGPSILRIQQVVRGDSAAYFCASSPGQGEKLFFGSGTQLSVL.

This sequence joins TRBV4-3 and TRBJ1-6, with unresolved D. From germline, CDR1 is LGHNA and CDR2 YSLEER. The CDR3 has 14 amino acids. V was pared by 1 base and J by 7 bases, with 8 bases between. CDR3 bases: TGCGCCAGCAGCCAAGGAGGGAGGAATTCACCCCTCCACTTT. Its protein product is CASSQGGRNSPLHF.

This clone was recorded a few times. The gene calls are TRBV7-3 and TRBJ2-7, with TRBD1 matching over 10 bases. The length of the CDR3 is 15 residues. The ends lost 5 bases at V and 6 bases at J; junction bases unmatched: 10. Per the germline V gene, CDR1 is SGHTA and CDR2 is FQGTGA. The CDR3 DNA sequence: TGTGCCAGCAGCCCAACCGGGACAGGGGAGTTCGAGCAGTACTTC. It codes for CASSPTGTGEFEQYF.